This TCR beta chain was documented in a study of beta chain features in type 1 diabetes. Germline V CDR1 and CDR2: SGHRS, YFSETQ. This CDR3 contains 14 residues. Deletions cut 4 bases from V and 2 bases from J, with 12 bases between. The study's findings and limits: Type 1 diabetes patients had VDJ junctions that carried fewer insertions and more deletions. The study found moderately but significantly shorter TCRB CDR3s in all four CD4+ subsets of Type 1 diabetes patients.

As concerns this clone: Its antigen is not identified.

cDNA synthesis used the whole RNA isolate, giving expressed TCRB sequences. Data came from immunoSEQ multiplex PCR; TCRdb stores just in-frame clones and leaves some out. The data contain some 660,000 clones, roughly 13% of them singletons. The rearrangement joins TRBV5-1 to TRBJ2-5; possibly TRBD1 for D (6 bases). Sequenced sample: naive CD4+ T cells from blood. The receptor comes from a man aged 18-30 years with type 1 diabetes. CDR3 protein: CASSPRGIQETQYF. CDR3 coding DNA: TGCGCCAGCAGCCCCAGGGGAATACAAGAGACCCAGTACTTC.